This TCR beta chain was documented in a study of identical twins. General study points: Without tracking the same donors, conclusions rested on cross-sectional statistical analysis. Insertions were fewer in abundant cord blood beta clonotypes, whereas memory repertoires showed none of this pattern. The study found that models underestimated out-of-frame TCR alpha sharing in monozygotic twins.

A note on this clonotype: The antigen remains undetermined.

Trimming shortened V by 3 bases and J by 1 base, and 6 bases separated the two germline ends. This CDR3 has 13 residues. Per the germline V gene, CDR1 is MRHNA and CDR2 is SNTAGT. Unique molecular identifiers were present on the cDNA, which also gained a universal primer site by template switching. TCRdb used MiXCR to reprocess the 5' RACE reads, holding one entry per CDR3 protein. The table includes around 290,000 distinct CDR3 sequences, over 8.5% detected once. These same records also appear under a second study, on yellow fever vaccine responses in identical twins.

The sample taken for sequencing was CD8+ T cells sorted from blood. The chain carries TRBV6-4 and TRBJ1-1; D not certain. This receptor was identified in a woman aged 18-29 years in good health. The CDR3 DNA reads as TGTGCCAGCAGTGAGAACGGGAACACTGAAGCTTTCTTT. Its translation is CASSENGNTEAFF.